This T cell receptor beta chain was observed in a study of blood T cell repertoires in COVID-19 (TCRdb year 2020). About the study as a whole: The collaborator samples originated in the United States, Italy and Spain and spanned the acute and convalescent phases of COVID-19. The prospective study material was composed of cDNA or gDNA derived from T cells, B-cell-depleted T cells, or PBMCs. Deeply sampled blood TCRbeta repertoires from subjects exposed to, actively infected with, or recovered from COVID-19 were included in the dataset. The repertoires were made available in a free public database intended to serve as a resource for research on the immune response to SARS-CoV-2. Samples came from the ongoing ImmuneRACE study (first 160 participants) plus 1,254 subjects from 6 global collaborators. The sample metadata nearly always contained a de-identified subject ID, COVID-19 status, age in years and sex. Where available, HLA class I and class II types were taken from metadata supplied by the sample provider and were not determined by assay-based typing.

Details on this clone: What antigen it recognizes has not been identified. Qualities for individual bases were not recorded, and no much larger clone is one base off.

A distance of 12 bases separates the germline ends of V and J, which lose 0 bases and 6 bases respectively. The cysteine opens and the phenylalanine closes a CDR3 of 15 amino acids. Only the CDR3 part of the read is kept: 45 bases, read in frame from the first base. The germline V gene gives CDR1 as SGHRS and CDR2 as YFSETQ. TCRbeta CDR3 regions were amplified from genomic DNA by means of the immunoSEQ Assay, a bias-controlled multiplex PCR. In the paper's pipeline: Nucleated cell counts per sample were estimated from amplification of reference gene primers within the assay. To quantify the absolute abundance of each unique TCRbeta CDR3 rearrangement, sequence reads were collapsed and filtered. Productive Simpson clonality was computed per sample as the square root of Simpson's diversity index over productive rearrangements. Here the immuneACCESS table is served through TCRdb, limited to in-frame sequences with V and J called. Missing clones are a known gap in these copies; in checked studies unresolved V genes cover under half, and the rest lacks a known reason. From that table come the V and J calls and clone size; the DNA was used to work out D and trimming. The table for this sample lists over 150,000 clones; 94% of them were counted only once. About 0.76% of the sample goes to the ten largest clones.

Study-level results and caveats: Clinical and demographic metadata were provided uncurated, with the amount varying by source and participant.

One collaborating source in Seattle enrolled patients during active infection and followed them longitudinally through the course of disease. Whole blood was collected in K2EDTA tubes by collaborating institutions according to the institutions' own protocols. For TCRbeta analysis, collaborator samples were shipped as frozen whole blood, as isolated PBMCs, or as DNA extracted from either sample type. The chain couples TRBV5-1 to TRBJ2-2; TRBD2 is possibly the D segment (7 matching bases). The sequencing sample was made of peripheral blood. The sequence came from a man under 40 with COVID-19, enrolled during active disease. CDR3 loop: CASSLDPGGSGELFF. The nucleotides are TGCGCCAGCAGCTTGGATCCGGGGGGCTCCGGGGAGCTGTTTTTT.